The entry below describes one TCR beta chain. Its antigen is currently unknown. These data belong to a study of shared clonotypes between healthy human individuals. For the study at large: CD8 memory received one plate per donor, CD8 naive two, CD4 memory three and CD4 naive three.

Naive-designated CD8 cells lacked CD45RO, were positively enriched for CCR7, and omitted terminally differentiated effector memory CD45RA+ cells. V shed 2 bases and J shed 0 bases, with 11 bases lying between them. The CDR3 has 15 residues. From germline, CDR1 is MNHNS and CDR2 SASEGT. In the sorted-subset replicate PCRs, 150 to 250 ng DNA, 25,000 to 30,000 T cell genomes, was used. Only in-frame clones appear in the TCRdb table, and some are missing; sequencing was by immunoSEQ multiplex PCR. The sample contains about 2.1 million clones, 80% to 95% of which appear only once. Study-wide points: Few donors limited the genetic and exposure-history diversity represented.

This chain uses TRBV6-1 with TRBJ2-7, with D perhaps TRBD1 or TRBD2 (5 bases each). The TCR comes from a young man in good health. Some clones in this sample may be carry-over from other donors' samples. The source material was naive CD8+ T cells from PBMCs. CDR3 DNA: TGTGCCAGCAGTGAAATGGGGGTCTACTCCTACGAGCAGTACTTC. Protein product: CASSEMGVYSYEQYF.